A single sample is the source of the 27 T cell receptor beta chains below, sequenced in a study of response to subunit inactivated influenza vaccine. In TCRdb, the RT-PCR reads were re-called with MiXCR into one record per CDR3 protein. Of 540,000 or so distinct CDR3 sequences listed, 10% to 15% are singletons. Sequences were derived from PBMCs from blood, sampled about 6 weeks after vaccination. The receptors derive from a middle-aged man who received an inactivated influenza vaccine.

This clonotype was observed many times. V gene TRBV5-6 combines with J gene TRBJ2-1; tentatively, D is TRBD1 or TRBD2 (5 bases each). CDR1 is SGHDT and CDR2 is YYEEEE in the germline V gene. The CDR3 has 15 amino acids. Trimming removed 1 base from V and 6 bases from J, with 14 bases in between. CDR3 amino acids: CASSLYSGPPNEQFF. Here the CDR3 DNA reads TGTGCCAGCAGCTTGTATTCGGGACCGCCCAATGAGCAGTTCTTC.

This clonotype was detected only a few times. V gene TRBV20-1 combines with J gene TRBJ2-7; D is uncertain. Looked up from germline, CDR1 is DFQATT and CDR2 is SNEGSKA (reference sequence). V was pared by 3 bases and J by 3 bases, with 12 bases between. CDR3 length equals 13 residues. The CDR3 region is CSARLWQDYEQYF. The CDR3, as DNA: TGCAGTGCTAGGTTATGGCAGGACTACGAGCAGTACTTC.

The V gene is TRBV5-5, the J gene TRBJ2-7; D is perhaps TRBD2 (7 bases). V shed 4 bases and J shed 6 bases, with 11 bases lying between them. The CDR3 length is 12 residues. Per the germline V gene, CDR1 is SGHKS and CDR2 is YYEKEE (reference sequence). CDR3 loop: CASSQRGGEQYF. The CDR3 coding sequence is TGTGCCAGCAGCCAGAGGGGGGGCGAGCAGTACTTC. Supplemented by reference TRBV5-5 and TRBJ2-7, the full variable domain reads DAGVTQSPTHLIKTRGQQVTLRCSPISGHKSVSWYQQVLGQGPQFIFQYYEKEERGRGNFPDRFSARQFPNYSSELNVNALLLGDSALYLCASSQRGGEQYFGPGTRLTVT.

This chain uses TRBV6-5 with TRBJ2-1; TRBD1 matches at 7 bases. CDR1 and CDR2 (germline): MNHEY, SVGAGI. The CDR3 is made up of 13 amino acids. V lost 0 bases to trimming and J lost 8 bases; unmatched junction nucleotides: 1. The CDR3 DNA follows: TGTGCCAGCAGTTACTCTGGGACAGATGAGCAGTTCTTC. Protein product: CASSYSGTDEQFF.

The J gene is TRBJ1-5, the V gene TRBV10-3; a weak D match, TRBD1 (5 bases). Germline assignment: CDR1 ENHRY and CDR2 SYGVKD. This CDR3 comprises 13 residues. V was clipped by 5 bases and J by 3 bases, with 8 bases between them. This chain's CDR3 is CAISTGPNQPQHF. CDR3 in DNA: TGTGCCATCAGTACAGGTCCCAATCAGCCCCAGCATTTT.

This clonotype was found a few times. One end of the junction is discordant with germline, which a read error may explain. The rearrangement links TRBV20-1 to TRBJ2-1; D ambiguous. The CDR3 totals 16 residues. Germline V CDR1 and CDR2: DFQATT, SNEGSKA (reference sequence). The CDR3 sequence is CCATTMAPKAYNEQFF. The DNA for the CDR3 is TGCTGTGCTACCACAATGGCTCCGAAGGCCTACAATGAGCAGTTCTTC.

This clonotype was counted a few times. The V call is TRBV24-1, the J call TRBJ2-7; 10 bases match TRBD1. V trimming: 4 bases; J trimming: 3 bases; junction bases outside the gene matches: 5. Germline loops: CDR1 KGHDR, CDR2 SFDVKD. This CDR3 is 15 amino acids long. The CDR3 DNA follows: TGTGCCACCAGTGAAACCGGGACAGGGGTCTACGAGCAGTACTTC. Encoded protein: CATSETGTGVYEQYF.

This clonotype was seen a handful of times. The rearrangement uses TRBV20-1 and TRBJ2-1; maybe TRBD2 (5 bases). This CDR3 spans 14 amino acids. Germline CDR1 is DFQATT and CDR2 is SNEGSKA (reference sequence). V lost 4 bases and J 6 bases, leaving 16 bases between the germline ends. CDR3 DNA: TGCAGTGCTAACCCCGGGCTAGCCCCCAATGAGCAGTTCTTC. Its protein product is CSANPGLAPNEQFF.

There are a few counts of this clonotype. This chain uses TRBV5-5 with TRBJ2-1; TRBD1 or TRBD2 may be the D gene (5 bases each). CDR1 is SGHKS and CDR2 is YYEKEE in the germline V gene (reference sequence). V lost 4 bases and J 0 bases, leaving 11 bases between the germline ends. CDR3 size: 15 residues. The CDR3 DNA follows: TGTGCCAGCAGCGAGGGGCCGGTCTCCTACAATGAGCAGTTCTTC. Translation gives CASSEGPVSYNEQFF.

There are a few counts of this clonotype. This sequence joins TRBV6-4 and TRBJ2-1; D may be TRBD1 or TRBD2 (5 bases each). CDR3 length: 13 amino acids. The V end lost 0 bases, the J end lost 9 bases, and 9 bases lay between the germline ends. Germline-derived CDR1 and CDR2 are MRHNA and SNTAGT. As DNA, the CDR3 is TGTGCCAGCAGTGACTCGAGGGACGGTGAGCAGTTCTTC. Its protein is CASSDSRDGEQFF.

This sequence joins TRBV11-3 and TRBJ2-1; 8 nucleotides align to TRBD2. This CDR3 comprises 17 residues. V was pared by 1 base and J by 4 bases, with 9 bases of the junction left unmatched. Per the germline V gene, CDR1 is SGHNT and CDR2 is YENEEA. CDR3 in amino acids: CASSLALGAGGYNEQFF. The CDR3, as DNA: TGTGCCAGCAGCTTAGCCTTGGGGGCGGGGGGTTACAATGAGCAGTTCTTC.

CDR3 sequence (DNA): TGTGCCTGGAGTGTACGAGCGGGGGTTAATGAGCAGTTCTTC. Its protein product is CAWSVRAGVNEQFF. V usage is TRBV30 and J usage is TRBJ2-1; 8 bases agree with TRBD2. The CDR3 extends over 14 amino acids. V dropped 0 bases and J dropped 7; count of bases not matched to a gene: 5. Per germline, CDR1 GTSNPN and CDR2 SVGIG (reference sequence).

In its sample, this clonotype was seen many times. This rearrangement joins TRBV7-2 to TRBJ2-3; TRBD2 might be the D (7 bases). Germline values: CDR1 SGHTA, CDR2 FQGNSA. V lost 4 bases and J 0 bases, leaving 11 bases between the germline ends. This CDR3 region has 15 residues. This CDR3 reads CASSSGGPSTDTQYF. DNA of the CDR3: TGTGCCAGCAGCTCCGGGGGGCCTAGCACAGATACGCAGTATTTT.

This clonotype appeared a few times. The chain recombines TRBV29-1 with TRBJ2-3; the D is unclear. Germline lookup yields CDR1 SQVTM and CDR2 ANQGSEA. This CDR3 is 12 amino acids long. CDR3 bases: TGCTCAGGTCGGGTCTACACAGATACGCAGTATTTT. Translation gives CSGRVYTDTQYF.

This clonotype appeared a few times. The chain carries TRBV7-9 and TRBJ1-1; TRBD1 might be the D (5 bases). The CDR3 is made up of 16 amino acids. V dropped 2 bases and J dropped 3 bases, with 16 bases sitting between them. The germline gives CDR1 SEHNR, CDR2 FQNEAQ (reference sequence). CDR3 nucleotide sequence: TGTGCCAGCAGCTTACTTGGACAATCTTTAGACACTGAAGCTTTCTTT. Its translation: CASSLLGQSLDTEAFF.

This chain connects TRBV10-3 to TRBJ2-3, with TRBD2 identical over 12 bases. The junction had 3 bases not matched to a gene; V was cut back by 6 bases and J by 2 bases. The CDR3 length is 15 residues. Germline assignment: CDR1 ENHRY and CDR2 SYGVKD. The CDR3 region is CAIRRTSGNTDTQYF. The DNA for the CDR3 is TGTGCCATCAGGAGGACTAGCGGGAACACAGATACGCAGTATTTT.

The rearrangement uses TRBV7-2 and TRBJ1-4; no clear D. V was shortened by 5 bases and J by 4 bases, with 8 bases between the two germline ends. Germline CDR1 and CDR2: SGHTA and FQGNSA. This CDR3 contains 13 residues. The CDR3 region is CASSRKLNEKLFF. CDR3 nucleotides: TGTGCCAGCAGCCGGAAGCTTAATGAAAAACTGTTTTTT. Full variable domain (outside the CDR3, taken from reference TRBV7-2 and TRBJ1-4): GAGVSQSPSNKVTEKGKDVELRCDPISGHTALYWYRQSLGQGLEFLIYFQGNSAPDKSGLPSDRFSAERTGGSVSTLTIQRTQQEDSAVYLCASSRKLNEKLFFGSGTQLSVL.

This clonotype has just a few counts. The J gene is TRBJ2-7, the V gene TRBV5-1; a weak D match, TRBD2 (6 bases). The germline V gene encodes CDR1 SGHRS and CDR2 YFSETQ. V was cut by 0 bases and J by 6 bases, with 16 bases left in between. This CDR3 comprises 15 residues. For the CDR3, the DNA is TGCGCCAGCAGCTTGGATGGGCGGGATTCCGTCGAGCAGTACTTC. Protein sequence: CASSLDGRDSVEQYF.

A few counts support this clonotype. This chain's CDR3 is CASSLGRTVLKETQYF. CDR3 DNA: TGTGCCAGCAGCTTAGGGAGGACAGTCCTGAAAGAGACCCAGTACTTC. The rearrangement uses TRBV7-7 and TRBJ2-5, with TRBD1 as a possible D gene (6 bases). This CDR3 region has 16 residues. Germline CDR1 is SSHAT and CDR2 is FNYEAQ (reference sequence). Trimming left V 1 base short and J 3 bases short, with 15 bases between.

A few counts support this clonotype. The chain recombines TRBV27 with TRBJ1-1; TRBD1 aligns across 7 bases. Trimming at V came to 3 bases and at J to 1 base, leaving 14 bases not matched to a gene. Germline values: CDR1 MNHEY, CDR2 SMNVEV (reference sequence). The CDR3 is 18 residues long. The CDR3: CASSFQRGPTIGNTEAFF. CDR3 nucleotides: TGTGCCAGCAGTTTTCAAAGGGGGCCCACTATAGGGAACACTGAAGCTTTCTTT.

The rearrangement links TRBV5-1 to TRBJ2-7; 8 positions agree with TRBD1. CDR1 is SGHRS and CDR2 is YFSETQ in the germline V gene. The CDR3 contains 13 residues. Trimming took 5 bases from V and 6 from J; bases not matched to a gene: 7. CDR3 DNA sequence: TGCGCCAGCAGGATGACAGGGGAGGTCGAGCAGTACTTC. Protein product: CASRMTGEVEQYF.

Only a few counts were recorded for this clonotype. The DNA for the CDR3 is TGCAGTGCTAGAGAAAAGGGGCCGCGAGATACGCAGTATTTT. Encoded protein: CSAREKGPRDTQYF. V is TRBV20-1 and J is TRBJ2-3; possibly TRBD1 for D (5 bases). CDR1 and CDR2 (germline): DFQATT, SNEGSKA (reference sequence). The CDR3 consists of 14 residues. The V and J ends lost 0 bases and 5 bases respectively, with 12 bases between them.

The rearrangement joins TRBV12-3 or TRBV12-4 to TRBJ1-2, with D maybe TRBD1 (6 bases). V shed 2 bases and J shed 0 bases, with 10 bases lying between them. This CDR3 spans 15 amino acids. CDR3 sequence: CASSLRRTANYGYTF. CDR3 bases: TGTGCCAGCAGTTTACGTAGGACAGCTAACTATGGCTACACCTTC.

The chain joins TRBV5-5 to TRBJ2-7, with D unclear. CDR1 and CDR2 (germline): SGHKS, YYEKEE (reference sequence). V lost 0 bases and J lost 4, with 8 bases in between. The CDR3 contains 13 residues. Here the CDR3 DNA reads TGTGCCAGCAGCTTGGTTGGACGGTACGAGCAGTACTTC. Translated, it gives CASSLVGRYEQYF.

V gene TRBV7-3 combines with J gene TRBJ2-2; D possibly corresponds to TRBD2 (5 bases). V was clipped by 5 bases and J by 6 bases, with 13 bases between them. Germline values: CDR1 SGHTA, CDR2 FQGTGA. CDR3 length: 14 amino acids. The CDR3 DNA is TGTGCCAGCAGCACAATTAGCGCTCCCGGGGAGCTGTTTTTT. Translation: CASSTISAPGELFF.

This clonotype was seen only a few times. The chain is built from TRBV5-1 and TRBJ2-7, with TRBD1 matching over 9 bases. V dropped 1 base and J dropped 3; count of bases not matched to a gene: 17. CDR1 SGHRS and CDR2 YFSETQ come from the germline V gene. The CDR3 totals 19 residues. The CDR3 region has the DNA TGCGCCAGCAGCTTGCGTGGGACAGGGTTATCGACTAGTAGCTACGAGCAGTACTTC. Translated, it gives CASSLRGTGLSTSSYEQYF. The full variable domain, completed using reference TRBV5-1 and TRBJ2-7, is KAGVTQTPRYLIKTRGQQVTLSCSPISGHRSVSWYQQTPGQGLQFLFEYFSETQRNKGNFPGRFSGRQFSNSRSEMNVSTLELGDSALYLCASSLRGTGLSTSSYEQYFGPGTRLTVT.

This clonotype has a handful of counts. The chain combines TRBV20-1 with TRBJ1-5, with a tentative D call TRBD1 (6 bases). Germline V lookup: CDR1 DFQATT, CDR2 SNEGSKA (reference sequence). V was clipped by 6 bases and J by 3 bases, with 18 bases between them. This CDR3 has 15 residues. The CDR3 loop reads CSASPGRGPNQPQHF. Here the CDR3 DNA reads TGCAGTGCCTCCCCAGGCAGGGGCCCCAATCAGCCCCAGCATTTT.